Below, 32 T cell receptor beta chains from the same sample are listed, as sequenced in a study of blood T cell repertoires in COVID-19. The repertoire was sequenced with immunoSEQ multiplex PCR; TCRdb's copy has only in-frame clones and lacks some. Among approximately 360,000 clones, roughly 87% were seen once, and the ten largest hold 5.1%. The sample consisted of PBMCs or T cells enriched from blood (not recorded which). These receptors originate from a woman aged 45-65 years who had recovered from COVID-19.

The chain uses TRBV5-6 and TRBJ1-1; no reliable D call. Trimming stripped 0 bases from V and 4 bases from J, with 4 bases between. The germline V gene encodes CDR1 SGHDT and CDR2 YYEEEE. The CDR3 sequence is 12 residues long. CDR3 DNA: TGTGCCAGCAGCTTGGACAGCACTGAAGCTTTCTTT. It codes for CASSLDSTEAFF.

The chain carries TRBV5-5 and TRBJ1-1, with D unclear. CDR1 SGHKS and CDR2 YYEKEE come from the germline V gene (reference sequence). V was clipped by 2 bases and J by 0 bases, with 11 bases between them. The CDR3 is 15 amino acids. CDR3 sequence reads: CASSLQLGVNTEAFF. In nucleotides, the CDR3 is TGTGCCAGCAGCTTACAACTCGGGGTGAACACTGAAGCTTTCTTT.

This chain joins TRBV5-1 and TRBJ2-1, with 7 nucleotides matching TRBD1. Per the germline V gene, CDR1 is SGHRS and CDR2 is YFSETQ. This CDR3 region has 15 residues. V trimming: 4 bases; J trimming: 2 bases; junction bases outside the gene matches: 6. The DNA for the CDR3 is TGCGCCAGCAGCCCTACAGGGGTCGCCTACAATGAGCAGTTCTTC. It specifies CASSPTGVAYNEQFF.

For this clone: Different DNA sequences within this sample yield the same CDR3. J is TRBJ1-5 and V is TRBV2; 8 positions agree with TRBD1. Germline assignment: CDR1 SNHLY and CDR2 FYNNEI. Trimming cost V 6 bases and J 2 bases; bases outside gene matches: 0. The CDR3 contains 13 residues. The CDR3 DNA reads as TGTGCCAGCAGGGGACAGGGCAATCAGCCCCAGCATTTT. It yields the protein CASRGQGNQPQHF.

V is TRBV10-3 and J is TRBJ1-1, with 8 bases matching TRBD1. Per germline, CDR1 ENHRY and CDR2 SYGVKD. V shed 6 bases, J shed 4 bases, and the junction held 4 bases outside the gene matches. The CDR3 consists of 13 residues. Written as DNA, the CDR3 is TGTGCCATCAGGCAGGGGGCGGGCACTGAAGCTTTCTTT. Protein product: CAIRQGAGTEAFF.

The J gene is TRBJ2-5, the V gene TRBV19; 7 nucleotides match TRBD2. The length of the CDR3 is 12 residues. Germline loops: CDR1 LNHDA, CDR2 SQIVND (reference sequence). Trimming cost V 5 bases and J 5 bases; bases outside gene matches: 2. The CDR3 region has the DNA TGTGCCAGTAGTCCCGGGAGGGAGACCCAGTACTTC. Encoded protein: CASSPGRETQYF.

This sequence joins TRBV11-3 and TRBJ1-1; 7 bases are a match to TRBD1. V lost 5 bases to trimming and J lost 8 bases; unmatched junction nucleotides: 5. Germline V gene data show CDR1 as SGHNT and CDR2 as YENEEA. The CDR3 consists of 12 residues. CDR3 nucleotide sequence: TGTGCCAGCAGCACTCAGGACAGGGAAGCTTTCTTT. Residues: CASSTQDREAFF.

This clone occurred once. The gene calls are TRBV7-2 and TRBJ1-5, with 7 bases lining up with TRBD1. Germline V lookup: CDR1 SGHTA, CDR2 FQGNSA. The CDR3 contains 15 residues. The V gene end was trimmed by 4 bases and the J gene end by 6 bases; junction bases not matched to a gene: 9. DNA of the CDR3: TGTGCCAGCAGCTCCATGGTAGGGGGCGGTCAGCCCCAGCATTTT. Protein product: CASSSMVGGGQPQHF. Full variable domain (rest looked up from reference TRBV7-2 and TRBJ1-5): GAGVSQSPSNKVTEKGKDVELRCDPISGHTALYWYRQSLGQGLEFLIYFQGNSAPDKSGLPSDRFSAERTGGSVSTLTIQRTQQEDSAVYLCASSSMVGGGQPQHFGDGTRLSIL.

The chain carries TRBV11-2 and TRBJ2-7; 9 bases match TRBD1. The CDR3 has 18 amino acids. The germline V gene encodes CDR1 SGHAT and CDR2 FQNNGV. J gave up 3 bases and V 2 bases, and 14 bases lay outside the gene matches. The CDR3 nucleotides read TGTGCCAGCAGCTTACATCGAAACCCGGGACAGGGTTACTACGAGCAGTACTTC. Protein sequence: CASSLHRNPGQGYYEQYF.

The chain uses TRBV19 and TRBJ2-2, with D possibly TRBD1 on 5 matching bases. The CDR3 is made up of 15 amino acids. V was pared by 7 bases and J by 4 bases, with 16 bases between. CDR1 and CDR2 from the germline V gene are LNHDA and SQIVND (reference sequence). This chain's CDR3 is CASTPTVKGTGELFF. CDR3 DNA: TGTGCCAGTACTCCGACAGTGAAGGGCACCGGGGAGCTGTTTTTT.

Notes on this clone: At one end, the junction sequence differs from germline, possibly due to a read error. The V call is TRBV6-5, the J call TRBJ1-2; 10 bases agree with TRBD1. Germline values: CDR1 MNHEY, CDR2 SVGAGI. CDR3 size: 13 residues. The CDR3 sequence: CASSDSRQGAAYF. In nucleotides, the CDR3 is TGTGCCAGCAGTGACTCAAGACAGGGGGCCGCTTACTTC.

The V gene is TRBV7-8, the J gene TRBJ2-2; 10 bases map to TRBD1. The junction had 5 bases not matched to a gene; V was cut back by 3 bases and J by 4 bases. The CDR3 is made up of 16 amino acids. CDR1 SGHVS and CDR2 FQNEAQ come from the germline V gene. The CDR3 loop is CASSFDRGRLTGELFF. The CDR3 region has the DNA TGTGCCAGCAGCTTCGACAGGGGGCGTCTCACCGGGGAGCTGTTTTTT.

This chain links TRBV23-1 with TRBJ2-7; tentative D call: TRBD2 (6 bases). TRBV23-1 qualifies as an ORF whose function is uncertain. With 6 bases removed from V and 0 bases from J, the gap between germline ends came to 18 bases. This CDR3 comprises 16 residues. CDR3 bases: TGCGCCAGCAGCCCGCCGGTGGAGGGCATCTCCTACGAGCAGTACTTC. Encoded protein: CASSPPVEGISYEQYF.

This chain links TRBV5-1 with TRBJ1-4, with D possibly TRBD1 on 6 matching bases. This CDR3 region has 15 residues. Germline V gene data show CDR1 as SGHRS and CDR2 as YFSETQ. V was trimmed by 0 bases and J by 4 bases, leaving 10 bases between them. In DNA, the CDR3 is TGCGCCAGCAGCTTGGGAACAGGGAATAATGAAAAACTGTTTTTT. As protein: CASSLGTGNNEKLFF.

CDR3 loop: CSASIGGSTDTQYF. In DNA, the CDR3 is TGCAGTGCTAGTATAGGCGGTAGCACAGATACGCAGTATTTT. J is TRBJ2-3 and V is TRBV20-1, with D unclear. V shed 3 bases and J shed 0 bases, with 10 bases lying between them. Germline CDR1 reads DFQATT; CDR2 reads SNEGSKA (reference sequence). This CDR3 spans 14 amino acids.

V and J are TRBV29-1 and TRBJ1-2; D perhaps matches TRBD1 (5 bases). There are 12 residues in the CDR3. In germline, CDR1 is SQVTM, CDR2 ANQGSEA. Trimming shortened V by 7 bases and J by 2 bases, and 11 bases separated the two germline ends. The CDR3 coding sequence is TGCAGCGGCGGGGGGGGAAACTATGGCTACACCTTC. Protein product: CSGGGGNYGYTF.

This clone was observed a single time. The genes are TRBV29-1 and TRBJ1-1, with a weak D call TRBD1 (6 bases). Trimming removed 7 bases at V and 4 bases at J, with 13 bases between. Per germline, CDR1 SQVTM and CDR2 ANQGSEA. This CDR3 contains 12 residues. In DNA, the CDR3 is TGCAGCGGGGGGGACATCAGCACTGAAGCTTTCTTT. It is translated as CSGGDISTEAFF. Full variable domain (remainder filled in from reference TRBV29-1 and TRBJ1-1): SAVISQKPSRDICQRGTSLTIQCQVDSQVTMMFWYRQQPGQSLTLIATANQGSEATYESGFVIDKFPISRPNLTFSTLTVSNMSPEDSSIYLCSGGDISTEAFFGQGTRLTVV.

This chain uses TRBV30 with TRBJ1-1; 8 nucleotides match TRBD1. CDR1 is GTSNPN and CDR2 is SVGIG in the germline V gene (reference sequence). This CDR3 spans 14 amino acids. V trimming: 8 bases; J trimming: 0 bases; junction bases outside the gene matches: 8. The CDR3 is CARQGRDLNTEAFF. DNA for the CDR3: TGTGCCAGACAGGGGCGAGATTTGAACACTGAAGCTTTCTTT.

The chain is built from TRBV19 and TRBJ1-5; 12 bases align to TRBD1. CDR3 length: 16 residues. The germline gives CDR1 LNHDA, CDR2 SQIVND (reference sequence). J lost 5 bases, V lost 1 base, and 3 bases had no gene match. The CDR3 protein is CASSIGDRGPHQPQHF. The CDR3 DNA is TGTGCCAGTAGTATAGGGGACAGGGGGCCTCATCAGCCCCAGCATTTT.

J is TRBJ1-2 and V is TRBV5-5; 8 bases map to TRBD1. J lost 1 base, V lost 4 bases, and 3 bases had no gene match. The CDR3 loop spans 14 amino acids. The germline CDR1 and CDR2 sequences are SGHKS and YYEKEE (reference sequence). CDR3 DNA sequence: TGTGCCAGCAGCGTTGACAGGGGTAACTATGGCTACACCTTC. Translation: CASSVDRGNYGYTF.

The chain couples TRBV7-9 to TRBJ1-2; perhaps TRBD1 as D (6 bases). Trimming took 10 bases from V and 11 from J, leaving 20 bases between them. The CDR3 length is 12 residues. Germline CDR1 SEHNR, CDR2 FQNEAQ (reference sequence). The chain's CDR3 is CAIRGGGGPYTF. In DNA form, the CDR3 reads TGTGCCATCAGAGGAGGGGGGGGCCCGTACACCTTC.

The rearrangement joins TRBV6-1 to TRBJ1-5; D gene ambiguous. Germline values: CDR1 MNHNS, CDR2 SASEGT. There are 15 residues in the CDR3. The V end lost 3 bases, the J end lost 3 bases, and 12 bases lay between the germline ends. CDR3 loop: CASSESSGFNQPQHF. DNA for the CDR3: TGTGCCAGCAGTGAGTCCAGCGGGTTCAATCAGCCCCAGCATTTT.

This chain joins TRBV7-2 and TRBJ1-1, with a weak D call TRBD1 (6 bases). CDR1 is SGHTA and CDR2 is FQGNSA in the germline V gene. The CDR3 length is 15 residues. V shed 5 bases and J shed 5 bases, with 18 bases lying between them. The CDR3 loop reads CASSALAGAYTEAFF. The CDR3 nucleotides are TGTGCCAGCAGCGCCTTGGCAGGGGCCTATACTGAAGCTTTCTTT.

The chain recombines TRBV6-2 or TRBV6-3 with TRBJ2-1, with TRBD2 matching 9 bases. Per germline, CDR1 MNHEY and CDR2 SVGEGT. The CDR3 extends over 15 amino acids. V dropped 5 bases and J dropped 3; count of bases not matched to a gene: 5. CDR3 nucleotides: TGTGCCAGCAGTAAACCTAGCGGGATCTACAATGAGCAGTTCTTC. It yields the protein CASSKPSGIYNEQFF.

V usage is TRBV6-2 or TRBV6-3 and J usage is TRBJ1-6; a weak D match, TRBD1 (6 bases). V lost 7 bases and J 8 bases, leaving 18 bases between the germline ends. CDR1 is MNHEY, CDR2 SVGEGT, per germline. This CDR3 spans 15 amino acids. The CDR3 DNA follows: TGTGCCAGCACCTACTCCCACAGGGTTGATTCACCCCTCCACTTT. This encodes CASTYSHRVDSPLHF.

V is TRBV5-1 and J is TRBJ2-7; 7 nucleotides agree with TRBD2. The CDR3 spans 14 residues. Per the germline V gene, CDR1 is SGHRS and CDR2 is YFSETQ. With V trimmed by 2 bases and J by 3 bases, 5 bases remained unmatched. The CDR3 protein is CASSLEGLSYEQYF. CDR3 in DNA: TGCGCCAGCAGCTTAGAGGGACTAAGCTACGAGCAGTACTTC.

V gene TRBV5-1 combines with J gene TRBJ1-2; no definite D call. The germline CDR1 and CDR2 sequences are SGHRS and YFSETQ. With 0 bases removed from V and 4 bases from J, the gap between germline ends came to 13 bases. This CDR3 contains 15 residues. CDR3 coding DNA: TGCGCCAGCAGCTTGGACGCCGTGGGAGCCTATGGCTACACCTTC. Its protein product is CASSLDAVGAYGYTF.

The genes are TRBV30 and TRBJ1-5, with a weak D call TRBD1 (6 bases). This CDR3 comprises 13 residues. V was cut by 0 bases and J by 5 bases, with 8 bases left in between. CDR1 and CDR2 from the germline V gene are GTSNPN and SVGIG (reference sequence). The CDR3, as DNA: TGTGCCTGGAGTGTGACAGGAGATCAGCCCCAGCATTTT. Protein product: CAWSVTGDQPQHF. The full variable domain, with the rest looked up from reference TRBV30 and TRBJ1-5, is SQTIHQWPATLVQPVGSPLSLECTVEGTSNPNLYWYRQAAGRGLQLLFYSVGIGQISSEVPQNLSASRPQDRQFILSSKKLLLSDSGFYLCAWSVTGDQPQHFGDGTRLSIL.

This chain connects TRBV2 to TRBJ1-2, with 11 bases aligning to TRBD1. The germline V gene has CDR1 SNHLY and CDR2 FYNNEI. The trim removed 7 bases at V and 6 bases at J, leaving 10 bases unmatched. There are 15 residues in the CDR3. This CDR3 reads CASTLQDRGQDGYTF. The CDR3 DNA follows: TGTGCCAGCACACTCCAGGACAGGGGGCAAGATGGCTACACCTTC. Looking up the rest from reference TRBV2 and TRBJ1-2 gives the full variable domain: EPEVTQTPSHQVTQMGQEVILRCVPISNHLYFYWYRQILGQKVEFLVSFYNNEISEKSEIFDDQFSVERPDGSNFTLKIRSTKLEDSAMYFCASTLQDRGQDGYTFGSGTRLTVV.

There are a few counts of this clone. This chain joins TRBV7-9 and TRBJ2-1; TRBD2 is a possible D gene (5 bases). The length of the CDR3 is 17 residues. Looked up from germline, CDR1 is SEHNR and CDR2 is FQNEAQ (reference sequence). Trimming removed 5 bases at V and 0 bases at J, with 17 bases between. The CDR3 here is CASSTTVGLTSYNEQFF. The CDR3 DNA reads TGTGCCAGCAGCACGACCGTCGGACTCACCTCCTACAATGAGCAGTTCTTC.

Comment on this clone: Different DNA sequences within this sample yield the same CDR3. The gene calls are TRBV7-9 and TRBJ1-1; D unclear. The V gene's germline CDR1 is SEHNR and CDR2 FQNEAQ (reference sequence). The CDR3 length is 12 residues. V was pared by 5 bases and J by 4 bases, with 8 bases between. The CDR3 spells CASSPRGTEAFF. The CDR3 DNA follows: TGTGCCAGCAGCCCCCGGGGCACTGAAGCTTTCTTT.

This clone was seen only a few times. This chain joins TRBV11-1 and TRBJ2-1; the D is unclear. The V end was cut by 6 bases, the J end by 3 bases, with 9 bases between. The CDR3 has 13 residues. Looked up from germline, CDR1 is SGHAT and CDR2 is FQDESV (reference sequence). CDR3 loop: CASRPRYYNEQFF. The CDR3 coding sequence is TGTGCCAGCAGGCCCCGGTACTACAATGAGCAGTTCTTC.